This T cell receptor (beta chain) was identified in a study of T-cell reconstitution after alpha-beta-depleted transplantation in children. With respect to this clonotype: No antigen is known for it.

The authors prepared the TCRbeta library with unique molecular identifiers. TCRdb re-analysed the PCR reads in MiXCR, keeping a single row per CDR3 protein. The data contain about a million distinct CDR3 sequences, 25% to 30% of them singletons. Whole-study findings and limits: There were some patients whose high TCRbeta diversity at day 60 came from surviving recipient T cells and thymic progenitors. The study reportedly traced alpha-beta T cells about two months after transplant to several hundred expanded graft clones. T-cell counts and diversity at one year following transplant were attributed mainly to newly produced T cells.

The sequences come from PBMCs, mostly from graft donor cells, collected 360 days after TCRalphabeta/CD19-depleted stem cell transplant. The receptor was derived from a boy younger than two who had a stem cell transplant for SCID, so the T cells may come from the graft donor.

CDR3 region: CAIGSRDSYGYTF. CDR3 in DNA: TGTGCCATCGGGTCCCGGGACAGCTATGGCTACACCTTC. V and J are TRBV10-3 and TRBJ1-2, with 7 bases aligning to TRBD1. This CDR3 spans 13 amino acids. Germline loops: CDR1 ENHRY, CDR2 SYGVKD. The V gene end was trimmed by 8 bases and the J gene end by 4 bases; junction bases not matched to a gene: 7.